Presented here are 14 T cell receptor beta chains from one specimen sequenced in a study of T cells in Graves' hyperthyroidism and ophthalmopathy. It was RNA transcripts that yielded the amplified TCR beta CDR3 regions. In the first-round RT-PCR of the TCR CDR3, the HTBI primer set was used. A single record per CDR3 protein comes from TCRdb applying MiXCR to the multiplex PCR reads. The table has approximately 410,000 distinct CDR3 sequences, about 15% seen once; the top ten hold roughly an eighth. Sequencing input: blood. These receptors were collected from a young man with Graves' ophthalmopathy.

This clonotype occurred many times. The V call is TRBV24-1, the J call TRBJ2-7; D might be TRBD1 (5 bases). The CDR3 length is 15 residues. Germline CDR1 KGHDR, CDR2 SFDVKD. The V end was cut by 4 bases, the J end by 2 bases, with 14 bases between. CDR3 in amino acids: CATSDPTAYPYEQYF. Here the CDR3 DNA reads TGTGCCACCAGTGACCCGACAGCGTACCCCTACGAGCAGTACTTC.

To note about this clonotype: An end of the junction does not agree with germline; a read error may underlie this. The gene calls are TRBV2 and TRBJ2-6, with a weak D call TRBD1 (5 bases). Germline CDR1 and CDR2: SNHLY and FYNNEI. The CDR3 spans 16 residues. This CDR3 reads CASSPEALSGANVPTF. CDR3 DNA: TGTGCCAGCAGTCCCGAGGCACTCTCTGGGGCCAACGTCCCGACTTTC.

This clonotype appeared many times. This chain connects TRBV15 to TRBJ2-2; 13 bases agree with TRBD2. CDR3 length: 16 residues. CDR1 LNHNV and CDR2 YYDKDF come from the germline V gene (reference sequence). J lost 7 bases, V lost 0 bases, and 2 bases had no gene match. The CDR3 DNA sequence: TGTGCCACCAGCAGAGAACTAGCGGGAGGGGTCGGGGAGCTGTTTTTT. Protein product: CATSRELAGGVGELFF.

This clonotype was detected ten times or more. V usage is TRBV2 and J usage is TRBJ2-7; 8 bases line up with TRBD1. Trimming took 7 bases from V and 4 from J; bases not matched to a gene: 15. CDR1 and CDR2 (germline): SNHLY, FYNNEI. The length of the CDR3 is 16 residues. The CDR3 spells CASNPQGQAVKYEQYF. The CDR3 DNA reads TGTGCCAGCAATCCCCAGGGACAGGCAGTGAAGTACGAGCAGTACTTC. The full variable domain, completed using reference TRBV2 and TRBJ2-7, is EPEVTQTPSHQVTQMGQEVILRCVPISNHLYFYWYRQILGQKVEFLVSFYNNEISEKSEIFDDQFSVERPDGSNFTLKIRSTKLEDSAMYFCASNPQGQAVKYEQYFGPGTRLTVT.

This clonotype has only one observation. The chain has TRBV9 and TRBJ1-4, with D perhaps TRBD1 (6 bases). The CDR3 has 13 residues. Deletions cut 0 bases from V and 8 bases from J, with 8 bases between. The germline CDR1 and CDR2 sequences are SGDLS and YYNGEE. The chain's CDR3 is CASSVEGEEKLFF. CDR3 DNA: TGTGCCAGCAGCGTAGAGGGGGAGGAAAAACTGTTTTTT.

The sample holds many counts of this clonotype. The rearrangement uses TRBV7-2 and TRBJ2-1; 7 nucleotides align to TRBD1. J lost 6 bases, V lost 8 bases, and 4 bases had no gene match. Germline values: CDR1 SGHTA, CDR2 FQGNSA. There are 12 residues in the CDR3. The CDR3 is CASRRTGNEQFF. DNA for the CDR3: TGTGCCAGCCGCCGGACAGGCAATGAGCAGTTCTTC.

This clonotype has at least ten counts. The chain couples TRBV7-2 to TRBJ2-3; D call uncertain. CDR3 length equals 13 residues. CDR1 and CDR2 from the germline V gene are SGHTA and FQGNSA. V lost 3 bases, J lost 2 bases, and 6 bases lay in between. CDR3 sequence (DNA): TGTGCCAGCAGCTTTTTCCTCACAGATACGCAGTATTTT. This codes for CASSFFLTDTQYF.

The chain joins TRBV27 to TRBJ1-5, with 7 bases lining up with TRBD1. V lost 0 bases and J lost 6; bases outside the gene matches: 2. Germline values: CDR1 MNHEY, CDR2 SMNVEV (reference sequence). The CDR3 covers 14 residues. CDR3 in DNA: TGTGCCAGCAGTTTATCGGGGGACAGTCAGCCCCAGCATTTT. This sequence encodes CASSLSGDSQPQHF.

This clonotype was observed at least ten times. The chain is built from TRBV4-1 and TRBJ2-2; D may be TRBD1 (5 bases). Trimming left V 3 bases short and J 5 bases short, with 7 bases between. Germline CDR1 is MGHRA and CDR2 is YSYEKL. There are 13 residues in the CDR3. The CDR3 nucleotides are TGCGCCAGCAGCCACCCAGGGACCGGGGAGCTGTTTTTT. Its translation is CASSHPGTGELFF.

Ten or more counts support this clonotype. V and J are TRBV12-3 or TRBV12-4 and TRBJ2-2; D gene ambiguous. Deletions cut 4 bases from V and 4 bases from J, with 10 bases between. The CDR3 runs to 14 residues. In nucleotides, the CDR3 is TGTGCCAGCAGTTACTTCGGTATCACCGGGGAGCTGTTTTTT. Translated, it gives CASSYFGITGELFF.

This clonotype showed up many times. This chain joins TRBV6-6 and TRBJ2-1; tentatively, D is TRBD1 or TRBD2 (5 bases each). There are 14 residues in the CDR3. Germline V gene data show CDR1 as MNHNY and CDR2 as SVGAGI (reference sequence). Trimming shortened V by 2 bases and J by 6 bases, and 11 bases separated the two germline ends. The DNA of the CDR3 is TGTGCCAGCAGTTACGTGGCAGGGAGCAATGAGCAGTTCTTC. Protein sequence: CASSYVAGSNEQFF.

This clonotype was seen ten or more times. The chain uses TRBV29-1 and TRBJ1-2; 11 bases align to TRBD1. V trimming: 6 bases; J trimming: 8 bases; junction bases outside the gene matches: 8. In germline, CDR1 is SQVTM, CDR2 ANQGSEA. CDR3 length equals 13 residues. CDR3 nucleotide sequence: TGCAGCGTCCTAGGACAGGGGGCGCAGGGCTACACCTTC. Protein product: CSVLGQGAQGYTF.

This clonotype showed up many times. The chain employs TRBV20-1 and TRBJ2-1, with 8 positions matching TRBD2. CDR3 length: 15 residues. After removal of 1 base from V and 3 bases from J, the junction contained 5 bases not matched to a gene. Per germline, CDR1 DFQATT and CDR2 SNEGSKA (reference sequence). CDR3: CSARGAGGLYNEQFF. CDR3 DNA sequence: TGCAGTGCTAGAGGGGCGGGGGGCCTCTACAATGAGCAGTTCTTC.

The V and J genes are TRBV6-5 and TRBJ1-6; 8 bases fit TRBD1. The V gene's germline CDR1 is MNHEY and CDR2 SVGAGI. The CDR3 sequence is 17 residues long. V lost 2 bases, J lost 7 bases, and 10 bases stayed unmatched. CDR3 in DNA: TGTGCCAGCAGTTACCCAGGACAGGGACCAGGGAATTCACCCCTCCACTTT. Amino acid sequence: CASSYPGQGPGNSPLHF.